One and the same sample provided the 26 T cell receptor beta chains below, sequenced in a study of T cell responses to AZD1222 COVID-19 vaccine. The data were produced by immunoSEQ multiplex PCR, yet TCRdb's version contains in-frame clones alone and is incomplete. In the table there are approximately 150,000 clones, less than 95% of which are singletons. The specimen was peripheral blood, collected on day 0 of AZD1222 vaccination. The receptors were sampled from an adult in good health.

V usage is TRBV28 and J usage is TRBJ1-5; 11 bases line up with TRBD1. Germline V CDR1 and CDR2: MDHEN, SYDVKM. V trimming: 4 bases; J trimming: 0 bases; junction bases outside the gene matches: 5. This CDR3 contains 17 residues. In nucleotides, the CDR3 is TGTGCCAGCAGTTCAGGACAGGGGGCATATAGCAATCAGCCCCAGCATTTT. It specifies CASSSGQGAYSNQPQHF.

The V call is TRBV18, the J call TRBJ2-3; TRBD2 might be the D (6 bases). From germline, CDR1 is KGHSH and CDR2 LQKENI. The CDR3 extends over 16 amino acids. Between the trimmed V and J ends, which lost 0 bases and 0 bases, there was a span of 10 bases. The CDR3 is CASSPPGGASTDTQYF. The CDR3 DNA follows: TGTGCCAGCTCACCACCCGGCGGGGCTAGCACAGATACGCAGTATTTT.

The chain has TRBV2 and TRBJ1-1; 9 positions agree with TRBD1. CDR1 and CDR2 from the germline V gene are SNHLY and FYNNEI. Germline trimming cut 5 bases from V and 4 bases from J; bases unmatched to any gene: 8. The CDR3 sequence is 15 residues long. The CDR3 loop is CASSKGQGISTEAFF. CDR3 in DNA: TGTGCCAGCAGTAAAGGACAGGGGATCAGCACTGAAGCTTTCTTT.

The chain has TRBV5-1 and TRBJ1-1; TRBD1 matches 7 bases. The CDR3 sequence is 17 residues long. J gave up 5 bases and V 0 bases, and 13 bases lay outside the gene matches. Germline V gene lookup returns CDR1 SGHRS and CDR2 YFSETQ. Here the CDR3 DNA reads TGCGCCAGCAGCTTGGCCCGGGTAGGGGGCTTAAGGACTGAAGCTTTCTTT. Translating gives CASSLARVGGLRTEAFF. Filled out from reference TRBV5-1 and TRBJ1-1, the complete variable domain reads KAGVTQTPRYLIKTRGQQVTLSCSPISGHRSVSWYQQTPGQGLQFLFEYFSETQRNKGNFPGRFSGRQFSNSRSEMNVSTLELGDSALYLCASSLARVGGLRTEAFFGQGTRLTVV.

The chain joins TRBV5-6 to TRBJ2-7; D remains unclear. CDR3 length: 14 residues. V was cut by 6 bases and J by 2 bases, with 15 bases left in between. Germline V CDR1 and CDR2: SGHDT, YYEEEE. As DNA, the CDR3 is TGTGCCAGCACCTCCCAATTACTGGCCTACGAGCAGTACTTC. Translated: CASTSQLLAYEQYF.

The J gene is TRBJ1-6, the V gene TRBV19; D gene uncertain. V lost 5 bases, J lost 6 bases, and 17 bases lay in between. The CDR3 is 16 residues long. The V gene's germline CDR1 is LNHDA and CDR2 SQIVND (reference sequence). The chain's CDR3 is CASSFVPGALNSPLHF. Here the CDR3 DNA reads TGTGCCAGTAGTTTCGTCCCGGGAGCCCTTAATTCACCCCTCCACTTT.

The J gene is TRBJ2-1, the V gene TRBV4-3; D may be TRBD1 (6 bases). The germline V and J ends were trimmed by 3 bases and 9 bases, with 9 bases remaining between them. This CDR3 is built from 12 residues. Germline CDR1 reads LGHNA; CDR2 reads YSLEER. The CDR3, as DNA: TGCGCCAGCAGCCACCTAGGGGGTGAGCAGTTCTTC. Translation gives CASSHLGGEQFF.

This sequence joins TRBV5-1 and TRBJ1-1; the match to TRBD1 covers 7 bases. Trimming removed 1 base from V and 2 bases from J; junction bases left unmatched: 5. The CDR3 totals 15 residues. CDR1 and CDR2 (germline): SGHRS, YFSETQ. As DNA, the CDR3 is TGCGCCAGCAGCTTGTCCACAGGGGTTAACACTGAAGCTTTCTTT. This translates into CASSLSTGVNTEAFF.

V gene TRBV5-1 combines with J gene TRBJ1-1; D perhaps matches TRBD1 (5 bases). This CDR3 comprises 13 residues. V was clipped by 2 bases and J by 1 base, with 6 bases between them. The germline V gene encodes CDR1 SGHRS and CDR2 YFSETQ. CDR3 loop: CASSFDRNTEAFF. Written as DNA, the CDR3 is TGCGCCAGCAGCTTCGACAGGAACACTGAAGCTTTCTTT.

In DNA, the CDR3 is TGTGCCAGCAGCCAAGATCGAGGGGGCCACTACGAGCAGTACTTC. Protein product: CASSQDRGGHYEQYF. The chain uses TRBV4-2 and TRBJ2-7; 7 nucleotides align to TRBD1. The CDR3 spans 15 residues. Germline V gene data show CDR1 as LGHNA and CDR2 as YNFKEQ. V lost 0 bases to trimming and J lost 3 bases; unmatched junction nucleotides: 5.

The rearrangement uses TRBV7-9 and TRBJ2-7; a weak D match, TRBD2 (5 bases). Germline loops: CDR1 SEHNR, CDR2 FQNEAQ (reference sequence). V lost 6 bases, J lost 7 bases, and 19 bases lay in between. This CDR3 comprises 14 residues. Written as DNA, the CDR3 is TGTGCCAGCAGTCGCAGGACGAGTAGCGAAGAGCAGTACTTC. Residues: CASSRRTSSEEQYF.

The rearrangement links TRBV5-6 to TRBJ2-2; D gene unclear. With 0 bases removed from V and 4 bases from J, the gap between germline ends came to 4 bases. Germline V gives CDR1 SGHDT, CDR2 YYEEEE. The CDR3 length is 13 residues. The CDR3 loop reads CASSLDVTGELFF. The CDR3 coding sequence is TGTGCCAGCAGCTTGGATGTCACCGGGGAGCTGTTTTTT.

The rearrangement links TRBV6-5 to TRBJ1-4; a possible D gene is TRBD1 (5 bases). V lost 2 bases, J lost 6 bases, and 13 bases lay in between. The V gene's germline CDR1 is MNHEY and CDR2 SVGAGI. The CDR3 totals 15 residues. This CDR3 is CASSYQGEGYEKLFF. The CDR3 DNA sequence: TGTGCCAGCAGTTACCAGGGTGAGGGTTATGAAAAACTGTTTTTT.

V usage is TRBV24-1 and J usage is TRBJ1-5; TRBD1 aligns across 10 bases. Germline CDR1 and CDR2: KGHDR and SFDVKD. Unmatched junction bases numbered 13, after V lost 5 bases and J lost 4 bases. This CDR3 has 18 amino acids. CDR3 DNA: TGTGCCACCAGTGGTGAGCCCGGGACAGGGGCTTTTAATCAGCCCCAGCATTTT. Protein sequence: CATSGEPGTGAFNQPQHF.

The rearrangement joins TRBV2 to TRBJ1-1, with D perhaps matching TRBD1 (6 bases). CDR3 size: 14 residues. Deletions cut 4 bases from V and 5 bases from J, with 14 bases between. Germline V gene data show CDR1 as SNHLY and CDR2 as FYNNEI. In DNA form, the CDR3 reads TGTGCCAGCAGTGCAACCCCAGGGGTGACTGAAGCTTTCTTT. Its protein is CASSATPGVTEAFF.

The V call is TRBV12-3 or TRBV12-4, the J call TRBJ2-5; perhaps TRBD1 as D (6 bases). The V gene lost 2 bases and the J gene lost 5 bases, with 9 bases spanning the gap. The CDR3 runs to 13 residues. CDR3 sequence (DNA): TGTGCCAGCAGTTTATGGCAGGGGGAGACCCAGTACTTC. This encodes CASSLWQGETQYF.

This clone was counted a single time. This chain uses TRBV7-9 with TRBJ2-7; 8 bases fit TRBD1. V lost 5 bases to trimming and J lost 3 bases; unmatched junction nucleotides: 6. The CDR3 is 14 residues long. CDR1 SEHNR and CDR2 FQNEAQ come from the germline V gene (reference sequence). CDR3 in DNA: TGTGCCAGCAGCCTCTACAGGGGGTTCTACGAGCAGTACTTC. It encodes CASSLYRGFYEQYF. Together with reference TRBV7-9 and TRBJ2-7, the CDR3 gives the full variable domain: DTGVSQNPRHKITKRGQNVTFRCDPISEHNRLYWYRQTLGQGPEFLTYFQNEAQLEKSRLLSDRFSAERPKGSFSTLEIQRTEQGDSAMYLCASSLYRGFYEQYFGPGTRLTVT.

V gene TRBV30 combines with J gene TRBJ1-6; tentatively, D is TRBD1 (6 bases). Trimming cost V 4 bases and J 1 base, with 11 bases left between them. Looked up from germline, CDR1 is GTSNPN and CDR2 is SVGIG (reference sequence). CDR3 length: 15 residues. The chain's CDR3 is CAWKGQGSYNSPLHF. CDR3 sequence (DNA): TGTGCCTGGAAAGGGCAGGGGTCCTATAATTCACCCCTCCACTTT.

V is TRBV6-5 and J is TRBJ1-2; a weak D match, TRBD1 (6 bases). The V gene lost 4 bases and the J gene lost 1 base, with 16 bases spanning the gap. This CDR3 region has 16 residues. In germline, CDR1 is MNHEY, CDR2 SVGAGI. For the CDR3, the DNA is TGTGCCAGCAGTTCACCGAGGAGGGGGAGTAACTATGGCTACACCTTC. Its protein is CASSSPRRGSNYGYTF.

The J gene is TRBJ2-5, the V gene TRBV9; no clear D gene. Germline CDR1 SGDLS, CDR2 YYNGEE. Trimming took 0 bases from V and 4 from J, leaving 16 bases between them. The CDR3 has 16 residues. The CDR3 DNA reads as TGTGCCAGCAGCGTAGCGGTGGGATGGGTAGGAGAGACCCAGTACTTC. The encoded protein is CASSVAVGWVGETQYF.

The chain uses TRBV7-9 and TRBJ1-1, with no clear D. Trimming cost V 5 bases and J 0 bases, with 13 bases left between them. The V gene's germline CDR1 is SEHNR and CDR2 FQNEAQ (reference sequence). The CDR3 is made up of 15 amino acids. The CDR3 DNA follows: TGTGCCAGCAGCCCAAGAGGCAGGATGAACACTGAAGCTTTCTTT. This codes for CASSPRGRMNTEAFF.

The rearrangement uses TRBV5-5 and TRBJ1-1; no clear D gene. Germline-derived CDR1 and CDR2 are SGHKS and YYEKEE (reference sequence). The ends were cut back, 2 bases at V and 0 bases at J, with 2 bases in the middle. CDR3 length: 12 amino acids. The CDR3 DNA follows: TGTGCCAGCAGCTTAGTGAACACTGAAGCTTTCTTT. Its translation is CASSLVNTEAFF.

This rearrangement joins TRBV28 to TRBJ2-3, with TRBD2 as a possible D gene (5 bases). Germline V gene sequence: CDR1 MDHEN, CDR2 SYDVKM. V was shortened by 6 bases and J by 0 bases, with 10 bases between the two germline ends. This CDR3 is 14 amino acids long. Written as DNA, the CDR3 is TGTGCCAGCAGGCCGATAGCGAGCACAGATACGCAGTATTTT. Protein product: CASRPIASTDTQYF. The variable domain in full, completed from reference TRBV28 and TRBJ2-3, reads DVKVTQSSRYLVKRTGEKVFLECVQDMDHENMFWYRQDPGLGLRLIYFSYDVKMKEKGDIPEGYSVSREKKERFSLILESASTNQTSMYLCASRPIASTDTQYFGPGTRLTVL.

This clone is a singleton in its sample. The chain couples TRBV15 to TRBJ2-5; 12 bases map to TRBD2. Per the germline V gene, CDR1 is LNHNV and CDR2 is YYDKDF (reference sequence). The CDR3 covers 17 residues. Unmatched junction bases numbered 12, after V lost 5 bases and J lost 5 bases. The CDR3 DNA follows: TGTGCCACCAGCCCGATGGAGACTAGCGGGAGCGGTGAGACCCAGTACTTC. It is translated as CATSPMETSGSGETQYF.

V is TRBV19 and J is TRBJ2-5; a possible D gene is TRBD2 (6 bases). CDR3 length: 14 residues. Trimming shortened V by 1 base and J by 4 bases, and 10 bases separated the two germline ends. From germline, CDR1 is LNHDA and CDR2 SQIVND (reference sequence). The CDR3 loop is CASSIAGEGETQYF. Here the CDR3 DNA reads TGTGCCAGTAGTATAGCGGGGGAAGGAGAGACCCAGTACTTC.

The rearrangement joins TRBV2 to TRBJ1-1, with TRBD1 identical over 7 bases. This CDR3 is built from 13 residues. V shed 3 bases and J 3 bases; nucleotides not matched to a gene: 1. The germline CDR1 and CDR2 sequences are SNHLY and FYNNEI. Here the CDR3 DNA reads TGTGCCAGCAGTGAGACAGGGCACACTGAAGCTTTCTTT. It encodes CASSETGHTEAFF.